Sequencing of this T cell receptor (beta chain) was carried out in a study of Graves' ophthalmopathy and Graves' hyperthyroidism. RNA transcripts yielded amplified TCR beta CDR3 regions. Amplification began with first-round RT-PCR using HTBI primers, then second-round multiplex PCR was performed. TCRdb processed the multiplex PCR reads anew with MiXCR; each CDR3 protein has one entry. This table has about 390,000 distinct CDR3 sequences, 15% to 17% appearing once. At least ten counts were recorded for this clonotype. As yet, its antigen is unknown. Study-wide findings and caveats: Distinction of ophthalmopathy from stable hyperthyroidism by a 13-signature model reached 85% to 90% sensitivity and 75% to 84% specificity.

Germline lookup yields CDR1 DFQATT and CDR2 SNEGSKA (reference sequence). This CDR3 is 14 amino acids long. Trimming shortened V by 0 bases and J by 4 bases, and 12 bases separated the two germline ends. The chain links TRBV20-1 to TRBJ1-2; weak D call: TRBD1 (5 bases). The sequenced sample consisted of peripheral blood. The clonotype was recovered from a young woman with stable Graves' hyperthyroidism. CDR3 sequence: CSARDGAGSYGYTF. The CDR3 DNA sequence: TGCAGTGCTAGAGATGGGGCAGGGAGCTATGGCTACACCTTC.